The present TCR beta chain was sequenced within a study of PD-L1 blockade in urothelial cancer. Study background: Twenty-five of 29 patients were men who had bladder-origin urothelial cancer. At 6 weeks and at 3 weeks (second dose) after treatment start, blood was analyzed. Earlier, patients had received 0 to 3 chemotherapy regimens.

CDR1 MNHEY and CDR2 SVGAGI come from the germline V gene. This CDR3 comprises 14 residues. V lost 4 bases to trimming and J lost 8 bases, with 15 bases between them. Time point in this sample: peripheral blood 6 weeks after treatment start. The table came from immunoSEQ multiplex PCR; TCRdb's copy has only in-frame clones and leaves some out. Among some 31,000 clones, around 80% were seen once, and the ten largest hold roughly 3%. The input for sequencing was PBMCs, taken around atezolizumab (anti-PD-L1) treatment. The rearrangement uses TRBV6-5 and TRBJ2-1, with D tentatively TRBD1 (6 bases). The TCR comes from a man aged 65 to 79 with urothelial cancer. The CDR3 loop is CASSSEQGIHEQFF. For the CDR3, the DNA is TGTGCCAGCAGTTCAGAACAGGGAATCCATGAGCAGTTCTTC.